This TCR beta chain comes out of a study of blood T cell repertoires in COVID-19. Study summary: Sample material is recorded as cDNA or gDNA derived from T cells, B-cell-depleted T cells, or PBMCs.

Profiling relied on immunoSEQ multiplex PCR, and the TCRdb table lists in-frame clones only, not all of them. The sample holds 230,000 or so clones, around 84% seen once. The germline V gene encodes CDR1 SGHTA and CDR2 FQGTGA. J gave up 4 bases and V 5 bases, and 12 bases lay outside the gene matches. CDR3 size: 16 residues. The sample was peripheral blood. The V gene is TRBV7-3, the J gene TRBJ2-5, with 8 bases that match TRBD1. The sequence was collected from a young man with active or convalescent COVID-19. In DNA form, the CDR3 reads TGTGCCAGCAGCCCCCAGTATGGACAGGGAAGAGAGACCCAGTACTTC. Encoded protein: CASSPQYGQGRETQYF.